This T cell receptor beta chain was sequenced during a study of blood T cell repertoires in COVID-19. Study information: The United States, Italy and Spain were the sources of the acute and convalescent COVID-19 samples. PBMCs, B-cell-depleted T cells, or T cells provided the cDNA or gDNA that made up the material.

In the original workflow: Estimation of nucleated cell counts was performed using reference gene primer amplification. The table came from immunoSEQ multiplex PCR; TCRdb's copy has only in-frame clones and leaves some out. D and trimming come from the DNA, and the V and J calls and clone size come from that table. The table shows about 72,000 clones, with over 75% occurring only once. V was pared by 1 base and J by 5 bases, with 11 bases between. Germline V lookup: CDR1 LGHDT, CDR2 YNNKEL (reference sequence). The CDR3 sequence is 15 residues long. Sequenced material: peripheral blood. This chain connects TRBV3-1 (or the pseudogene TRBV3-2) to TRBJ2-2; D remains unclear. This receptor was taken from a man in his sixties or seventies with active or convalescent COVID-19. CDR3 region: CASSQGSGITGELFF. In DNA form, the CDR3 reads TGTGCCAGCAGCCAAGGATCAGGTATAACCGGGGAGCTGTTTTTT.